The clone carrying this TCR beta chain has a single count. The data are from a study of blood T cell repertoires in COVID-19. Clones were sequenced by immunoSEQ multiplex PCR, and TCRdb holds only the in-frame ones, with some missing. The sample yields roughly 70,000 clones, about nine tenths seen once. V was pared by 4 bases and J by 2 bases, with 4 bases of the junction left unmatched. In germline, CDR1 is KGHSH, CDR2 LQKENI. The CDR3 spans 15 residues. Sequenced input: peripheral blood. V usage is TRBV18 and J usage is TRBJ2-1, with 8 bases fitting TRBD2. The receptor was derived from a human donor with active COVID-19. The donor label of this sample is uncertain. DNA of the CDR3: TGTGCCAGCTCACGTTCGGGAGGGGCCTACAATGAGCAGTTCTTC. It encodes CASSRSGGAYNEQFF.